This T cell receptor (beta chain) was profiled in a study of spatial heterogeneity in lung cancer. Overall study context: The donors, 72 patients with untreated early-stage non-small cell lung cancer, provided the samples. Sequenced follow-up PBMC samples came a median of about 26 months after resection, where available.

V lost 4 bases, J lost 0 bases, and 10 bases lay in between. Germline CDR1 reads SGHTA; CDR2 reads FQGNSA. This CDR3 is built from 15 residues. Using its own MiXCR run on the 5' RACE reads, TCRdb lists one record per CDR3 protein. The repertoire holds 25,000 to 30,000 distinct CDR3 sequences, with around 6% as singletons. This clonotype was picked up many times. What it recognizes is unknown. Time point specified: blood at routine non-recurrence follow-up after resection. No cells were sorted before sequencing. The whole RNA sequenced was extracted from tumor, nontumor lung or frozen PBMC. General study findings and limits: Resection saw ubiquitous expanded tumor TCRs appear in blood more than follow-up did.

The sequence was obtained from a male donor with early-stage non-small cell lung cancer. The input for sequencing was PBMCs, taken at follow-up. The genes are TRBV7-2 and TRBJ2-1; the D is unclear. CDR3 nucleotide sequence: TGTGCCAGCAGCTCCGACCTGAGCTCCTACAATGAGCAGTTCTTC. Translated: CASSSDLSSYNEQFF.